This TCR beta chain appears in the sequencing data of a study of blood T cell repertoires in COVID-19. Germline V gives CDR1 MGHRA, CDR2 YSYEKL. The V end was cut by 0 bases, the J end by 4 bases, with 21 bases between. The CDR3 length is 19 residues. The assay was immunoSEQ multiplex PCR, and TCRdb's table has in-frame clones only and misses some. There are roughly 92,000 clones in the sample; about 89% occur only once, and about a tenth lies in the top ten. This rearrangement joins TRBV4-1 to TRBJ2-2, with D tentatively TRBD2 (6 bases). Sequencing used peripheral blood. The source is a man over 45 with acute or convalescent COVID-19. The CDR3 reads CASSQDVRERRRSTGELFF. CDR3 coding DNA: TGCGCCAGCAGCCAAGATGTACGGGAGAGGCGAAGAAGCACCGGGGAGCTGTTTTTT.